A selection of T cell receptor beta chains follows, all from one sample in a study of T cell responses to AZD1222 COVID-19 vaccine. The protocol was immunoSEQ multiplex PCR, while the TCRdb copy is restricted to in-frame clones and leaves out a portion. The data show 100,000 to 150,000 clones, 84% seen once. Sequencing was performed on peripheral blood, taken 28 days after the second AZD1222 dose. The receptors stem from an adult who received the AZD1222 COVID-19 vaccine. Each CDR3 is given with its conserved first and last residue. The order of the fields is D gene, J gene, V gene, clone size, CDR3 protein, CDR3 DNA. The D gene is left open where the match is weak. A row's size may be missing; if present it is once, few, many or a size class.

d_gene: TRBD1
j_gene: TRBJ1-6
v_gene: TRBV7-9
abundance: .
CDR3aa: CASTPPGTGGTYSPLHF
CDR3nt: TGTGCCAGCACCCCCCCCGGGACAGGGGGAACTTATTCACCCCTCCACTTT

d_gene: TRBD2
j_gene: TRBJ2-1
v_gene: TRBV7-9
abundance: .
CDR3aa: CASSRPGLAGHHQFF
CDR3nt: TGTGCCAGCAGCCGTCCGGGACTAGCGGGCCATCATCAGTTCTTC

d_gene: .
j_gene: TRBJ1-5
v_gene: TRBV5-1
abundance: .
CDR3aa: CASSLGSSGNQPQHF
CDR3nt: TGCGCCAGCAGCTTGGGCAGCTCAGGCAATCAGCCCCAGCATTTT

d_gene: .
j_gene: TRBJ2-2
v_gene: TRBV28
abundance: .
CDR3aa: CASSLGRGWTGELFF
CDR3nt: TGTGCCAGCAGTTTGGGCCGTGGATGGACCGGGGAGCTGTTTTTT

d_gene: .
j_gene: TRBJ1-2
v_gene: TRBV5-1
abundance: .
CDR3aa: CASSPQGNYGYTF
CDR3nt: TGCGCCAGCAGCCCGCAGGGGAACTATGGCTACACCTTC

d_gene: TRBD1
j_gene: TRBJ1-3
v_gene: TRBV7-3
abundance: .
CDR3aa: CASSIDRGVGNTIYF
CDR3nt: TGTGCCAGCAGCATTGACAGGGGGGTTGGAAACACCATATATTTT

d_gene: TRBD2
j_gene: TRBJ2-5
v_gene: TRBV3-1/TRBV3-2
abundance: .
CDR3aa: CASTSGLLQETQYF
CDR3nt: TGTGCCAGCACCTCGGGACTACTCCAAGAGACCCAGTACTTC

d_gene: TRBD1
j_gene: TRBJ1-6
v_gene: TRBV7-2
abundance: hyperexpanded
CDR3aa: CASSIPRGSGNSPLHF
CDR3nt: TGTGCCAGCAGCATACCCAGGGGGTCGGGAAATTCACCCCTCCACTTT

d_gene: .
j_gene: TRBJ1-2
v_gene: TRBV2
abundance: once
CDR3aa: CASSMESRDLGYTF
CDR3nt: TGTGCCAGCAGTATGGAGTCCCGGGACCTCGGCTACACCTTC

d_gene: .
j_gene: TRBJ1-5
v_gene: TRBV28
abundance: few
CDR3aa: CASSRGKAGFNQPQHF
CDR3nt: TGTGCCAGCAGTCGGGGTAAGGCAGGGTTCAATCAGCCCCAGCATTTT

d_gene: TRBD1
j_gene: TRBJ2-7
v_gene: TRBV10-3
abundance: .
CDR3aa: CAISDRGQPAYEQYF
CDR3nt: TGTGCCATCAGTGATCGGGGACAGCCAGCCTACGAGCAGTACTTC

d_gene: .
j_gene: TRBJ2-7
v_gene: TRBV11-3
abundance: .
CDR3aa: CASSQGLSSYEQYF
CDR3nt: TGTGCCAGCAGCCAGGGTCTCAGCTCCTACGAGCAGTACTTC

d_gene: .
j_gene: TRBJ1-2
v_gene: TRBV6-5
abundance: once
CDR3aa: CASSPDTWNYGYTF
CDR3nt: TGTGCCAGCAGTCCCGATACCTGGAACTATGGCTACACCTTC

d_gene: .
j_gene: TRBJ2-7
v_gene: TRBV7-7
abundance: .
CDR3aa: CASGPRGF
CDR3nt: TGTGCTAGCGGACCCAGGGGCTTC

d_gene: .
j_gene: TRBJ1-2
v_gene: TRBV18
abundance: .
CDR3aa: CASSPDGNYGYTF
CDR3nt: TGTGCCAGCTCACCCGACGGAAACTATGGCTACACCTTC

d_gene: .
j_gene: TRBJ2-3
v_gene: TRBV7-8
abundance: .
CDR3aa: CASSLRRTNTDTQYF
CDR3nt: TGTGCCAGCAGCCTGCGCCGGACCAACACAGATACGCAGTATTTT

d_gene: TRBD2
j_gene: TRBJ2-1
v_gene: TRBV5-1
abundance: .
CDR3aa: CASGQDLSGGNEQFF
CDR3nt: TGCGCCAGCGGCCAGGACCTTAGCGGGGGCAATGAGCAGTTCTTC

d_gene: .
j_gene: TRBJ1-2
v_gene: TRBV7-2
abundance: .
CDR3aa: CASSLVGSGYTF
CDR3nt: TGTGCCAGCAGCTTAGTGGGCTCTGGCTACACCTTC

d_gene: .
j_gene: TRBJ1-3
v_gene: TRBV28
abundance: .
CDR3aa: CASTSGGSGNTIYF
CDR3nt: TGTGCCAGCACCTCCGGAGGGTCTGGAAACACCATATATTTT

d_gene: .
j_gene: TRBJ1-1
v_gene: TRBV11-2
abundance: .
CDR3aa: CASSLAPTSDSEAFF
CDR3nt: TGTGCCAGCAGCTTAGCCCCCACCTCGGACAGTGAAGCTTTCTTT

d_gene: .
j_gene: TRBJ1-5
v_gene: TRBV6-5
abundance: .
CDR3aa: CASSQVGGDNQPQHF
CDR3nt: TGTGCCAGCAGCCAGGTGGGGGGGGACAATCAGCCCCAGCATTTT

d_gene: .
j_gene: TRBJ2-1
v_gene: TRBV10-1
abundance: .
CDR3aa: CASQTSGVDEQFF
CDR3nt: TGCGCCAGCCAGACCTCGGGAGTCGATGAGCAGTTCTTC

d_gene: .
j_gene: TRBJ1-4
v_gene: TRBV6-1
abundance: .
CDR3aa: CASSEFDAREKLFF
CDR3nt: TGTGCCAGCAGTGAATTCGACGCGAGGGAAAAACTGTTTTTT

d_gene: TRBD1
j_gene: TRBJ2-7
v_gene: TRBV5-4
abundance: .
CDR3aa: CASSPHPGQGYEQYF
CDR3nt: TGTGCCAGCAGCCCGCATCCGGGACAGGGCTACGAGCAGTACTTC

d_gene: .
j_gene: TRBJ1-2
v_gene: TRBV6-5
abundance: .
CDR3aa: CASSYAPDTPNYGYTF
CDR3nt: TGTGCCAGCAGTTACGCGCCGGACACACCAAACTATGGCTACACCTTC

d_gene: .
j_gene: TRBJ2-3
v_gene: TRBV27
abundance: .
CDR3aa: CASSVEPRGGRDTQYF
CDR3nt: TGTGCCAGCAGTGTAGAACCGAGGGGGGGACGGGATACGCAGTATTTT

d_gene: .
j_gene: TRBJ1-1
v_gene: TRBV20-1
abundance: .
CDR3aa: CSASSPRWVSEGKDTEAFF
CDR3nt: TGCAGTGCTAGTTCCCCCCGATGGGTTTCGGAGGGGAAGGACACTGAAGCTTTCTTT

d_gene: .
j_gene: TRBJ1-4
v_gene: TRBV18
abundance: .
CDR3aa: CASSPTGGTNEKLFF
CDR3nt: TGTGCCAGCTCACCCACGGGGGGGACTAATGAAAAACTGTTTTTT

d_gene: TRBD1
j_gene: TRBJ2-1
v_gene: TRBV11-3
abundance: .
CDR3aa: CASSIDRGHEQFF
CDR3nt: TGTGCCAGCAGCATTGACAGGGGTCATGAGCAGTTCTTC